The T cell receptor (beta chain) described here comes from a study of OX40 agonist ivuxolimab in advanced cancers. Study-wide context: Averaging roughly 60 years in age, with a range of roughly 20 to 90, the cohort was 65% to 90% male.

Measured with immunoSEQ multiplex PCR; TCRdb has only the in-frame clones, and not every one. The data hold approximately 40,000 clones, with roughly 80% observed a single time. V lost 7 bases to trimming and J lost 1 base, with 13 bases between them. Germline values: CDR1 LNHDA, CDR2 SQIVND (reference sequence). The CDR3 loop spans 14 amino acids. The sequence was collected from an adult with an advanced solid tumor such as melanoma, head and neck, liver or kidney cancer. The specimen was CD4+ or CD8+ T cells sorted from blood, collected in a trial of the OX40 agonist ivuxolimab. The chain has TRBV19 and TRBJ1-1; D is perhaps TRBD1 (5 bases). CDR3 residues: CASTWGLGNTEAFF. CDR3 sequence (DNA): TGTGCCAGTACCTGGGGACTGGGGAACACTGAAGCTTTCTTT.